This T cell receptor beta chain was obtained from a study of blood T cells in healthy people across ages. Study findings and constraints: Compared with aged donors, long-lived donors showed fewer expanded clones, suggesting selection.

This clonotype was detected many times. Its antigen remains unidentified. Peripheral blood, about 10 milliliters per donor, was collected. With a J-beta primer mix and a sample-barcoded 5' primer, a second PCR ran about 7 to 12 cycles. TCRdb fed the 5' RACE reads into MiXCR, producing one record per CDR3 protein. The table includes some 1.5 million distinct CDR3 sequences, under 30% detected once. Input material: blood. The source is a woman aged 30 to 39 in good health.

The CDR3 region is CASSLNGGGYEQYF. CDR3 DNA sequence: TGTGCCAGCAGCTTAAATGGGGGCGGGTACGAGCAGTACTTC. J is TRBJ2-7 and V is TRBV7-3, with D possibly TRBD1 on 6 matching bases. Germline CDR1 is SGHTA and CDR2 is FQGTGA. V gave up 1 base and J gave up 4 bases, with 11 bases separating them. The CDR3 has 14 amino acids.